These 18 T cell receptor beta chains came from one sample sequenced in a study of glioma-infiltrating T cells after dendritic cell vaccination. Indicated time point: after dendritic cell vaccination, including at tumor progression/relapse. Sequencing used immunoSEQ multiplex PCR; TCRdb keeps in-frame clones, though not all of them. The data show approximately 110,000 clones, nearly 90% seen once. The sequenced sample was blood, obtained after dendritic cell vaccination. Receptors originate from a human donor with glioblastoma.

The chain recombines TRBV11-2 with TRBJ1-3; D is uncertain. This CDR3 spans 15 amino acids. The V and J ends lost 4 bases and 4 bases respectively, with 14 bases between them. Germline CDR1 and CDR2: SGHAT and FQNNGV. The CDR3 reads CASSSGRGVGNTIYF. The CDR3 DNA sequence: TGTGCCAGCAGCTCAGGTCGGGGAGTCGGAAACACCATATATTTT.

The rearrangement links TRBV5-1 to TRBJ1-2; possible D gene TRBD1, 5 bases. Trimming removed 4 bases from V and 3 bases from J, with 10 bases in between. Germline values: CDR1 SGHRS, CDR2 YFSETQ. The CDR3 length is 13 residues. CDR3 in amino acids: CASSPSGDYGYTF. The CDR3 nucleotides are TGCGCCAGCAGCCCGTCGGGGGACTATGGCTACACCTTC.

DNA for the CDR3: TGTGCCATCAGTGGGGCAGGGAGGCAGCAGCCCCAGCATTTT. It is translated as CAISGAGRQQPQHF. This chain joins TRBV10-3 and TRBJ1-5, with D possibly TRBD1 on 5 matching bases. This CDR3 is built from 14 residues. CDR1 and CDR2 (germline): ENHRY, SYGVKD. The V end lost 4 bases, the J end lost 7 bases, and 14 bases lay between the germline ends.

V and J are TRBV10-2 and TRBJ1-1; D call uncertain. V was trimmed by 4 bases and J by 0 bases, leaving 6 bases between them. This CDR3 region has 13 residues. The germline V gene has CDR1 WSHSY and CDR2 SAAADI. CDR3 bases: TGCGCCAGCAGTGTGGGAGTGAACACTGAAGCTTTCTTT. It is translated as CASSVGVNTEAFF.

The V and J genes are TRBV12-5 and TRBJ1-1; tentatively, D is TRBD1 (5 bases). Trimming pared 3 bases from V and 6 bases from J, leaving 8 bases between. The CDR3 covers 12 residues. The V gene's germline CDR1 is LGHNT and CDR2 FRNRAP. The CDR3 DNA is TGTGCTAGTGGTTTAGGAGGGGCTGAAGCTTTCTTT. It codes for CASGLGGAEAFF. The full variable domain, in which reference TRBV12-5 and TRBJ1-1 provide the parts outside the CDR3, is DARVTQTPRHKVTEMGQEVTMRCQPILGHNTVFWYRQTMMQGLELLAYFRNRAPLDDSGMPKDRFSAEMPDATLATLKIQPSEPRDSAVYFCASGLGGAEAFFGQGTRLTVV.

This clone appeared a single time. V is TRBV6-1 and J is TRBJ1-1, with no clear D. Trimming removed 1 base at V and 11 bases at J, with 11 bases between. The CDR3 has 12 amino acids. The germline V gene has CDR1 MNHNS and CDR2 SASEGT. In nucleotides, the CDR3 is TGTGCCAGCAGTGAAGTGGGCGCCTGGGCTTTCTTT. Amino acids: CASSEVGAWAFF.

V gene TRBV7-9 combines with J gene TRBJ1-1; 9 bases line up with TRBD1. The junction had 11 bases not matched to a gene; V was cut back by 5 bases and J by 4 bases. This CDR3 region has 16 residues. CDR1 is SEHNR and CDR2 is FQNEAQ in the germline V gene (reference sequence). The CDR3 sequence is CASSPGTGNRFTEAFF. As DNA, the CDR3 is TGTGCCAGCAGCCCAGGGACAGGGAATCGTTTCACTGAAGCTTTCTTT.

The rearrangement joins TRBV27 to TRBJ2-2, with TRBD1 matching over 9 bases. Germline trimming cut 5 bases from V and 4 bases from J; bases unmatched to any gene: 8. This CDR3 region has 16 residues. Germline V gene sequence: CDR1 MNHEY, CDR2 SMNVEV (reference sequence). The CDR3 region has the DNA TGTGCCAGCAGTCAATCGTGGGACAGGGTCACCGGGGAGCTGTTTTTT. Its protein is CASSQSWDRVTGELFF.

V is TRBV19 and J is TRBJ2-1; no reliable D call. The CDR3 is made up of 15 amino acids. The germline V gene has CDR1 LNHDA and CDR2 SQIVND (reference sequence). V lost 4 bases and J 5 bases, leaving 15 bases between the germline ends. CDR3 coding DNA: TGTGCCAGTAGTACTCGGGTTAGTAATAACAATGAGCAGTTCTTC. Its translation: CASSTRVSNNNEQFF.

Written as DNA, the CDR3 is TGTGCCATCAGTGAGCGTAGGGGGGGCCTCCATGGCTACACCTTC. This translates into CAISERRGGLHGYTF. The V gene is TRBV10-3, the J gene TRBJ1-2; TRBD1 might be the D (6 bases). The length of the CDR3 is 15 residues. CDR1 and CDR2 from the germline V gene are ENHRY and SYGVKD. Trimming left V 2 bases short and J 6 bases short, with 16 bases between.

J is TRBJ1-3 and V is TRBV18, with D tentatively TRBD1 (5 bases). CDR3 length equals 16 residues. Trimming shortened V by 3 bases and J by 0 bases, and 12 bases separated the two germline ends. Per germline, CDR1 KGHSH and CDR2 LQKENI. CDR3: CASSPSGSFSGNTIYF. In DNA form, the CDR3 reads TGTGCCAGCTCACCCTCAGGGTCATTCTCTGGAAACACCATATATTTT.

The V and J genes are TRBV5-4 and TRBJ2-1, with 7 bases identical to TRBD1. Unmatched junction bases numbered 10, after V lost 6 bases and J lost 4 bases. CDR3 size: 15 residues. CDR1 SGHNT and CDR2 YYREEE come from the germline V gene (reference sequence). The CDR3 spells CASTEGDSVYNEQFF. The CDR3 region has the DNA TGTGCCAGCACAGAGGGGGACAGTGTGTACAATGAGCAGTTCTTC.

This chain joins TRBV6-1 and TRBJ2-1, with D perhaps TRBD2 (5 bases). V was trimmed by 5 bases and J by 0 bases, leaving 11 bases between them. This CDR3 region has 15 residues. Germline V lookup: CDR1 MNHNS, CDR2 SASEGT. DNA of the CDR3: TGTGCCAGCAGTAGCGGCACGAGCTCCTACAATGAGCAGTTCTTC. Its protein product is CASSSGTSSYNEQFF.

The CDR3 region is CASSLLSTGYDGYTF. CDR3 bases: TGTGCCAGCAGCTTGCTCTCTACAGGGTACGATGGCTACACCTTC. The chain couples TRBV5-6 to TRBJ1-2; perhaps TRBD1 as D (6 bases). V dropped 1 base and J dropped 6 bases, with 16 bases sitting between them. The V gene's germline CDR1 is SGHDT and CDR2 YYEEEE. The CDR3 spans 15 residues.

The chain couples TRBV30 to TRBJ1-2; the D gene is possibly TRBD1 (6 bases). The CDR3 is 13 residues long. Deletions cut 2 bases from V and 6 bases from J, with 13 bases between. Germline-derived CDR1 and CDR2 are GTSNPN and SVGIG (reference sequence). The chain's CDR3 is CAWSTGYIDGYTF. The CDR3 DNA sequence: TGTGCCTGGAGTACAGGGTATATCGATGGCTACACCTTC.

The chain recombines TRBV7-3 with TRBJ2-5, with 7 bases matching TRBD1. The V and J ends lost 5 bases and 3 bases, in that order; junction bases with no gene match: 3. Per germline, CDR1 SGHTA and CDR2 FQGTGA. The CDR3 sequence is 13 residues long. The CDR3 DNA follows: TGTGCCAGCAGCCCTGGGACAGAAGAGACCCAGTACTTC. This encodes CASSPGTEETQYF.

The chain joins TRBV11-3 to TRBJ2-2; 8 bases match TRBD2. The germline V gene has CDR1 SGHNT and CDR2 YENEEA. This CDR3 contains 15 residues. V shed 3 bases, J shed 5 bases, and the junction held 5 bases outside the gene matches. CDR3 region: CASSLVAGYTGELFF. In DNA form, the CDR3 reads TGTGCCAGCAGCTTGGTAGCGGGATATACCGGGGAGCTGTTTTTT.

The chain combines TRBV9 with TRBJ2-1; TRBD1 agrees at 11 bases. The V gene's germline CDR1 is SGDLS and CDR2 YYNGEE. CDR3 length: 15 amino acids. Trimming removed 4 bases from V and 5 bases from J; junction bases left unmatched: 5. The chain's CDR3 is CASSPRDRGNNEQFF. The CDR3 DNA follows: TGTGCCAGCAGCCCGCGGGACAGGGGGAACAATGAGCAGTTCTTC.